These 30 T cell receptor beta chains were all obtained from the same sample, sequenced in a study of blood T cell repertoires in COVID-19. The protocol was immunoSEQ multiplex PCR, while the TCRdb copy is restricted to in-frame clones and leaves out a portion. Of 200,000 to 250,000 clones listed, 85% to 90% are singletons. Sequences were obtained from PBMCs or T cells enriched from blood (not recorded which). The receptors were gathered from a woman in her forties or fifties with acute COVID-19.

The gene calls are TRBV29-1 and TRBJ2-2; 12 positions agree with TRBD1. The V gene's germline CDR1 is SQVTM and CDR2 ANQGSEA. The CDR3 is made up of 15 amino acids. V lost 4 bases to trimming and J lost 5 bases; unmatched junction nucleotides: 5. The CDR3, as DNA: TGCAGCGTTGTGGGACAGGGGGCAAGAACCGGGGAGCTGTTTTTT. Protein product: CSVVGQGARTGELFF.

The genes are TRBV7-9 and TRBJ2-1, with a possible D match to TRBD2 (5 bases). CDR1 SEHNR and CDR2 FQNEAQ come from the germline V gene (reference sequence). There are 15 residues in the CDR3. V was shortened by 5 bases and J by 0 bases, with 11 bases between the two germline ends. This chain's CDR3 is CASSRELSSYNEQFF. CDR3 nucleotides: TGTGCCAGCAGCAGGGAGTTGAGCTCCTACAATGAGCAGTTCTTC. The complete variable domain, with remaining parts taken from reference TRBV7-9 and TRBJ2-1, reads DTGVSQNPRHKITKRGQNVTFRCDPISEHNRLYWYRQTLGQGPEFLTYFQNEAQLEKSRLLSDRFSAERPKGSFSTLEIQRTEQGDSAMYLCASSRELSSYNEQFFGPGTRLTVL.

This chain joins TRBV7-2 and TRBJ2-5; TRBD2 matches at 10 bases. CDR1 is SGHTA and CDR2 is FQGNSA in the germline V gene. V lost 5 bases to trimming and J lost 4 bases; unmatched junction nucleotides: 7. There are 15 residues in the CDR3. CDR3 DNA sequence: TGTGCCAGCAGCCAACGACTAGCGGGCCGAGAGACCCAGTACTTC. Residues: CASSQRLAGRETQYF.

CDR3 coding DNA: TGTGCCAGCAGCTCTGCACAATCGGCAGGGGGTAATTCACCCCTCCACTTT. Its translation: CASSSAQSAGGNSPLHF. The chain is built from TRBV5-5 and TRBJ1-6; TRBD1 agrees at 7 bases. CDR3 length: 17 residues. Germline values: CDR1 SGHKS, CDR2 YYEKEE (reference sequence). V was clipped by 3 bases and J by 6 bases; unmatched bases: 12.

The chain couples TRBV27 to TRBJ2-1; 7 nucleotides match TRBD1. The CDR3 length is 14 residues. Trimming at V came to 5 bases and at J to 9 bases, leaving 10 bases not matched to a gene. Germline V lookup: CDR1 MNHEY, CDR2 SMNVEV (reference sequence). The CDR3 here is CASSPERQGGEQFF. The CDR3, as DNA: TGTGCCAGCAGTCCTGAAAGACAGGGCGGTGAGCAGTTCTTC.

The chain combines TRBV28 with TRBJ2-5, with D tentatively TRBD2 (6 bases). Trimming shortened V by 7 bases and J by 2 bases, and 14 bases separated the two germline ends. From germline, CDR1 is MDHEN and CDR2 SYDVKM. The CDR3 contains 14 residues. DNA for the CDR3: TGTGCCAGCAACGCGGGAACGATGCAAGAGACCCAGTACTTC. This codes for CASNAGTMQETQYF.

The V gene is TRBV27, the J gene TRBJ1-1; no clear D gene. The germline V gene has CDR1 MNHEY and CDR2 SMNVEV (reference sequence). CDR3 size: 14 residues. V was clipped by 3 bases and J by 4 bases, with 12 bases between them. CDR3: CASSLRPGFTEAFF. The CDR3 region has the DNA TGTGCCAGCAGTTTGCGGCCGGGGTTCACTGAAGCTTTCTTT.

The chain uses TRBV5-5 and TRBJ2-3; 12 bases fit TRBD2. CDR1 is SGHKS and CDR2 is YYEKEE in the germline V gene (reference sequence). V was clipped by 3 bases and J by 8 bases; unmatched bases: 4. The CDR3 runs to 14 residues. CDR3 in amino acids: CASSSGTSGSTQYF. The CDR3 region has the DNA TGTGCCAGCAGCTCTGGGACTAGCGGGTCTACGCAGTATTTT.

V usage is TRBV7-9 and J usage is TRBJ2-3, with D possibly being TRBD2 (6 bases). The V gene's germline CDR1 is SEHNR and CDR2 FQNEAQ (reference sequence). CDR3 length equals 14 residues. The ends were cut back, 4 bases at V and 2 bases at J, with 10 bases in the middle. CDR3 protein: CASSSADYTDTQYF. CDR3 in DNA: TGTGCCAGCAGCTCAGCGGACTACACAGATACGCAGTATTTT.

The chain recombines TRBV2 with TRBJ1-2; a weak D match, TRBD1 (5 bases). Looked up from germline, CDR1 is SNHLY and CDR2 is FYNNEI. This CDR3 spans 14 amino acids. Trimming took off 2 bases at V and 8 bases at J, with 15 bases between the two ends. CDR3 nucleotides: TGTGCCAGCAGTGAAAGGCGACAGTTGCTCGGCTACACCTTC. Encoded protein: CASSERRQLLGYTF.

For the CDR3, the DNA is TGTGCCAGCAGCGTAGAAGGTGGCGGGAGATCAGGAGATACGCAGTATTTT. Residues: CASSVEGGGRSGDTQYF. V usage is TRBV9 and J usage is TRBJ2-3, with 7 positions matching TRBD2. J lost 5 bases, V lost 0 bases, and 12 bases had no gene match. CDR3 length equals 17 residues. Germline loops: CDR1 SGDLS, CDR2 YYNGEE.

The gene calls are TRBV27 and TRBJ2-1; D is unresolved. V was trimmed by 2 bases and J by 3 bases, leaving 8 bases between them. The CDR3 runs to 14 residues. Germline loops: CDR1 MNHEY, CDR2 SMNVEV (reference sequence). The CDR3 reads CASSLRGHYNEQFF. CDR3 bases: TGTGCCAGCAGTTTACGTGGGCACTACAATGAGCAGTTCTTC.

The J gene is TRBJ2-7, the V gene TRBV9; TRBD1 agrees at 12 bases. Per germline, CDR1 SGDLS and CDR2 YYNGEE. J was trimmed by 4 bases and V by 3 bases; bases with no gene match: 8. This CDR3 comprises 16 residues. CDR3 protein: CASSEGGQGAEYEQYF. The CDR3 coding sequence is TGTGCCAGCAGCGAGGGGGGACAGGGGGCTGAATACGAGCAGTACTTC. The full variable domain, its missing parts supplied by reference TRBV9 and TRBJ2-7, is DSGVTQTPKHLITATGQRVTLRCSPRSGDLSVYWYQQSLDQGLQFLIQYYNGEERAKGNILERFSAQQFPDLHSELNLSSLELGDSALYFCASSEGGQGAEYEQYFGPGTRLTVT.

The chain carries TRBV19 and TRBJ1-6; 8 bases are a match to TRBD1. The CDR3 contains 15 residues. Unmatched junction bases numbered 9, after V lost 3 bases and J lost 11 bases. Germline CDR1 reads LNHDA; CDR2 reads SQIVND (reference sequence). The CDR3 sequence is CASSIGDRGVPPLHF. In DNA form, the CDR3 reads TGTGCCAGTAGTATCGGTGACAGGGGAGTTCCACCCCTCCACTTT.

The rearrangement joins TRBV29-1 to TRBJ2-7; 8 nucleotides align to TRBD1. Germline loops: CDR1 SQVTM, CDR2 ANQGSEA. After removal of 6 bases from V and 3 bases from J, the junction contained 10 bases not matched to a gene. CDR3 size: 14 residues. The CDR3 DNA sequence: TGCAGCGTCGGTAAGACAGGGGCGGTCTACGAGCAGTACTTC. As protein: CSVGKTGAVYEQYF.

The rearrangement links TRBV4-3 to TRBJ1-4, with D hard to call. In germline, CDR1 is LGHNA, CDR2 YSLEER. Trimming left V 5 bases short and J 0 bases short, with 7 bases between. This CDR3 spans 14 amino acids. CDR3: CASSEGTTNEKLFF. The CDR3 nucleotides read TGCGCCAGCAGCGAGGGTACAACTAATGAAAAACTGTTTTTT.

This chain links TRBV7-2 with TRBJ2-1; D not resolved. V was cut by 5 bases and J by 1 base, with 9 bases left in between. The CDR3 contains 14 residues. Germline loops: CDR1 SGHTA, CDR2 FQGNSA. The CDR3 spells CASSPPSSYNEQFF. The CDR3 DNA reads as TGTGCCAGCAGCCCCCCCTCGTCCTACAATGAGCAGTTCTTC.

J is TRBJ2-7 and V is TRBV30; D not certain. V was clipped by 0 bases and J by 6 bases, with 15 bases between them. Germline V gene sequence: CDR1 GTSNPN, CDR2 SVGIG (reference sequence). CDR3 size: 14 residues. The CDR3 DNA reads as TGTGCCTGGAGTGTATTGGAGAGATCCGGCGAGCAGTACTTC. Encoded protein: CAWSVLERSGEQYF.

Here the CDR3 reads CASSQTGAWAYGYTF. In DNA form, the CDR3 reads TGTGCCAGCAGCCAAACAGGGGCTTGGGCGTATGGCTACACCTTC. This rearrangement joins TRBV11-2 to TRBJ1-2, with TRBD1 identical over 7 bases. V dropped 5 bases and J dropped 5; count of bases not matched to a gene: 11. Looked up from germline, CDR1 is SGHAT and CDR2 is FQNNGV. The CDR3 covers 15 residues.

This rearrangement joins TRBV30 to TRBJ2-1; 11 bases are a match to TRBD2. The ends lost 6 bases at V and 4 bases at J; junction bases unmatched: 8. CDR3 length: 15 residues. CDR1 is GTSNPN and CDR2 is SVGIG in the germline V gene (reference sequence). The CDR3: CACSGLAALYNEQFF. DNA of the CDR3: TGTGCCTGCTCGGGACTAGCGGCCCTTTACAATGAGCAGTTCTTC.

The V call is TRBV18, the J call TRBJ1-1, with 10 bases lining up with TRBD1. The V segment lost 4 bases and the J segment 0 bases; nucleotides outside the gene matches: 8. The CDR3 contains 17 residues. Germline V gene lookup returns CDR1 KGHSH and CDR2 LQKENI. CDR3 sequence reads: CASSQDRGTWMNTEAFF. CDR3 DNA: TGTGCCAGCTCACAGGACAGGGGGACTTGGATGAACACTGAAGCTTTCTTT.

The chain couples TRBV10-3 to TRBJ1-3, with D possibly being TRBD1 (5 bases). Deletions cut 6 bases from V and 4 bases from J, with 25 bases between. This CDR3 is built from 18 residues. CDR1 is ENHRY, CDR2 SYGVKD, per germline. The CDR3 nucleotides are TGTGCCATCAGGAAACATCTCCGGGACCTAGCGTCCGGAAACACCATATATTTT. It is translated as CAIRKHLRDLASGNTIYF.

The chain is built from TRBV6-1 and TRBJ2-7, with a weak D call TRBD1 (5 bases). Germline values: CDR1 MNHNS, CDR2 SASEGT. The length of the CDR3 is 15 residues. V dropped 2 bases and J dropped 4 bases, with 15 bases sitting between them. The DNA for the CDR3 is TGTGCCAGCAGTGAAAATACGGCAGGGCCGTACGAGCAGTACTTC. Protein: CASSENTAGPYEQYF.

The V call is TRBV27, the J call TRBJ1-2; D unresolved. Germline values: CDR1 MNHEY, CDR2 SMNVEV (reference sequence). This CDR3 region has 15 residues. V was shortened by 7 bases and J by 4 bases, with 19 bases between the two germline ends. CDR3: CASNAVGRRSYGYTF. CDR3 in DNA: TGTGCCAGCAACGCCGTGGGGAGGCGGTCCTATGGCTACACCTTC.

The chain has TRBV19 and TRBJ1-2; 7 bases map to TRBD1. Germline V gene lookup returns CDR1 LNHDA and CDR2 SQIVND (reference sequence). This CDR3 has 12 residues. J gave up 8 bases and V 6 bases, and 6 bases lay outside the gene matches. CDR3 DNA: TGTGCCAGTAGAGGACAGGATGGAGGCTACACCTTC. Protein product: CASRGQDGGYTF.

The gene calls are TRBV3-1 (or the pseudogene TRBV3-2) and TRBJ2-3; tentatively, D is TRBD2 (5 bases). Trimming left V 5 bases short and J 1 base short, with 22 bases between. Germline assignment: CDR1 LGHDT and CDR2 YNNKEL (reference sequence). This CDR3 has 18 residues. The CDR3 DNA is TGTGCCAGCAGCTCCACCCGCTGGACTCTCAAACGCACAGATACGCAGTATTTT. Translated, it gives CASSSTRWTLKRTDTQYF.

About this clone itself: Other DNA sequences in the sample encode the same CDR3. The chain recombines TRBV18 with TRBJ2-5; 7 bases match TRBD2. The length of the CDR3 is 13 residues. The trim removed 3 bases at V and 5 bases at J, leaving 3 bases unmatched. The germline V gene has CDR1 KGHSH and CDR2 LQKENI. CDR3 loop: CASSPGGGETQYF. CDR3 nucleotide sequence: TGTGCCAGCTCACCCGGGGGAGGGGAGACCCAGTACTTC.

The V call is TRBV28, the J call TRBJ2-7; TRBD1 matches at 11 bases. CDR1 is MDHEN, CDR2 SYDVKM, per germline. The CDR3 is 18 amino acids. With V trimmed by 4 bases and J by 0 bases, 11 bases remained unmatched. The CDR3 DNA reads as TGTGCCAGCAGTTCCCGGACGAAAGGGACAGGGGGCTCCTACGAGCAGTACTTC. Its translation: CASSSRTKGTGGSYEQYF.

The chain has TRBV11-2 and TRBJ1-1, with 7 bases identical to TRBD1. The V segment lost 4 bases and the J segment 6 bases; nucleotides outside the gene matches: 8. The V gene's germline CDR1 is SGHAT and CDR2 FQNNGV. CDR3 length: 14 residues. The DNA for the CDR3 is TGTGCCAGCAGCTCCCCCCTCACAGGGGCTGAAGCTTTCTTT. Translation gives CASSSPLTGAEAFF.

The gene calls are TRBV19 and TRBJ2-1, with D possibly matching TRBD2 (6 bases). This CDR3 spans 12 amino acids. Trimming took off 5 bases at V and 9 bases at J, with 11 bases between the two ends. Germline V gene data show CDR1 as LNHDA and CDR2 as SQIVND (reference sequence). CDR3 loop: CASSYREFEQFF. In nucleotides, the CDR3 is TGTGCCAGTAGTTATCGGGAGTTTGAGCAGTTCTTC.